This T cell receptor beta chain was captured by sequencing in a study of blood T cell repertoires in COVID-19 (dated by TCRdb to the early 2020s). For context, the study as a whole: Samples from collaborators originated in the United States, Italy and Spain and spanned both the acute and convalescent phases of COVID-19. Where available, HLA class I and class II types were obtained from metadata supplied by the sample provider rather than from assay-based typing. The material from the prospective study consisted of cDNA or gDNA derived from T cells, B-cell-depleted T cells, or PBMCs. Samples were obtained from the ongoing ImmuneRACE study (first 160 participants) and from about 1,300 subjects provided by 6 global collaborators. Nearly every sample came with metadata listing a de-identified subject ID, COVID-19 status, age in years and sex. The repertoires were released in a freely available public database intended as a resource for research on the immune response to SARS-CoV-2. Deeply sampled blood TCRbeta repertoires from subjects exposed to, actively infected with, or recovered from COVID-19 were included in the dataset. Here is what the overall study found, with its caveats: The amount of clinical and demographic metadata varied by source and participant and was provided uncurated.

TCRbeta CDR3 regions were amplified from genomic DNA by means of the immunoSEQ Assay, a bias-controlled multiplex PCR. In the source study's methods: Within the assay, amplification of reference gene primers was used to estimate how many nucleated cells each sample contained. Sequence reads were collapsed and filtered to measure the absolute abundance of every unique TCRbeta CDR3 rearrangement. For each sample, productive Simpson clonality was calculated by taking the square root of Simpson's diversity index across productive rearrangements. In TCRdb, the immuneACCESS table is reduced to in-frame sequences with V and J assigned. These tables do not hold every clone; where another copy was compared, an unresolved V gene accounts for under half, and the others remain unexplained. The V and J calls and clone size are taken from that table; D and trimming were inferred from the DNA. This sample lists more than 300,000 clones; 87% were detected once. 5.5% to 7% of the sample comes from the top ten.

Participants in the prospective study were aged roughly 18 to 100 years, lived in 20 to 25 United States geographic areas, and enrolled through a virtual design. In the prospective study, cohorts were assigned on the basis of participant-reported clinical history obtained from a screening survey and a study questionnaire. ImmuneRACE Cohort 3 recovered participants were defined by two consecutive negative NP/OP PCR tests, healthcare professional clearance, or symptom resolution. Mobile phlebotomists in the prospective study collected whole blood, serum and a nasopharyngeal or oropharyngeal swab from every participant. Prospective study participants could optionally give additional blood draws and questionnaires over a 2-month period. Prospective study blood samples were shipped either frozen or at room temperature before DNA extraction. As regards this clone: What antigen it recognizes has not been identified. Base qualities were left out, and no much larger clone turns up one base away.

Trimming at the junction amounts to 3 bases on V and 3 bases on J, and the germline ends lie 24 bases apart. Counted from cysteine to phenylalanine, this CDR3 has 18 amino acids. This entry keeps only the CDR3 DNA: 54 bases, framed from base 1. From a lookup of the germline V gene, CDR1 and CDR2 are SGHTA and FQGTGA. Sequencing was performed on PBMCs or T cells enriched from blood (not recorded which). Recombination joined TRBV7-3 with TRBJ2-7, with a weak D call of TRBD1 (6 bases match). This receptor was identified in a woman between 25 and 40 years old who had recovered from COVID-19. The nucleotide sequence reads TGTGCCAGCAGCTTGACACAGGGTCCTCACCTACCCGACTACGAGCAGTACTTC. Its coded protein is CASSLTQGPHLPDYEQYF.